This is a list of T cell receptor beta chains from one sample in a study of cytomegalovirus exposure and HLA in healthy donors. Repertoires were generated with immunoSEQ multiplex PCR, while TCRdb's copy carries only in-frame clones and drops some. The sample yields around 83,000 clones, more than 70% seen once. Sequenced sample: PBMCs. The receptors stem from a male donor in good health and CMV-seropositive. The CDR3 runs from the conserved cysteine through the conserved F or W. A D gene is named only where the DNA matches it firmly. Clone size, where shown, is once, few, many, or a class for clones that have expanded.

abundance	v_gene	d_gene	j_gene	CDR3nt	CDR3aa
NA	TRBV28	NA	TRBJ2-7	TGTGCCAGCAGCCGCAGGTTGTACGAGCAGTACTTC	CASSRRLYEQYF
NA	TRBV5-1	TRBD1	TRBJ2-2	TGCGCCAGCAGGCCCTGGACAGGGAACACCGGGGAGCTGTTTTTT	CASRPWTGNTGELFF
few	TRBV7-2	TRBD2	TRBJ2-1	TGTGCCAGCAGACTCGGGGGGGGAATTATAGATGAGCAGTTCTTC	CASRLGGGIIDEQFF
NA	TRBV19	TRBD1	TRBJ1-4	TGTGCCAGTAGCCGTAACAGGGGTGTGGGTGAAAAACTGTTTTTT	CASSRNRGVGEKLFF
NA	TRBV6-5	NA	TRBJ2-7	TGTGCCAGCAGTTACTCGAAGGGGGTGAGCTCCTACGAGCAGTACTTC	CASSYSKGVSSYEQYF
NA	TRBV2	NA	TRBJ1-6	TGTGCCAGCAGTGCCGGGGTACAAAATTCACCCCTCCACTTT	CASSAGVQNSPLHF
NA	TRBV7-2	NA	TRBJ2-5	TGTGCCAGCAGCAAAGGAGCGTCTCGAGAGACCCAGTACTTC	CASSKGASRETQYF
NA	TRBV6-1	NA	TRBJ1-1	TGTGCCAGCAGTGGAAACAGTTTATCTCAAGCTTTCTTT	CASSGNSLSQAFF
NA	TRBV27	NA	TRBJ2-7	TGTGCCAGCAGTGCCGGACTACGGGGGAACGAGCAGTACTTC	CASSAGLRGNEQYF
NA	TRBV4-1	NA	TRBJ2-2	TGCGCCAGCAGCCAATACAGGGGAGGCGGGGAGCTGTTTTTT	CASSQYRGGGELFF
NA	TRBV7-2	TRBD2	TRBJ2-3	TGTGCCAGCAGCTCGCGGGGACTAACCACAGATACGCAGTATTTT	CASSSRGLTTDTQYF
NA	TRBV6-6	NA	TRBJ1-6	TGTGCCAGCAGCAAAGAGCCCTATAATTCACCCCTCCACTTT	CASSKEPYNSPLHF
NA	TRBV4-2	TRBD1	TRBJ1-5	TGTGCCAGCAGCCAATACCTCGCGGACAGGGGTAAACGGGCCCAGCATTTT	CASSQYLADRGKRAQHF
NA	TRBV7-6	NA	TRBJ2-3	TGTGCCAGCAGTTCACTCTTCGGGAGAGGCACAGATACGCAGTATTTT	CASSSLFGRGTDTQYF
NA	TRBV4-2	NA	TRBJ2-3	TGTGCCAGCAGGCAGGGGCATACGCAGTATTTT	CASRQGHTQYF
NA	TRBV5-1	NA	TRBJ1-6	TGCGCCAGCACAAACTCAGGGTTCGATTCACCCCTCCACTTT	CASTNSGFDSPLHF
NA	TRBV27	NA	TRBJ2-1	TGTGCCACCGGAGGGCGGGGTAATTGGTACAATGAGCAGTTCTTC	CATGGRGNWYNEQFF
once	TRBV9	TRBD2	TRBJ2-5	TGTGCCAGCAGCGGGAAACTAGCGGATTTACAAGAGACCCAGTACTTC	CASSGKLADLQETQYF
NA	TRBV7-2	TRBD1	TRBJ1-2	TGTGCCAGCAGCCCGCGACAGGGGGATGGCTACACCTTC	CASSPRQGDGYTF
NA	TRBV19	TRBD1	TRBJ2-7	TGTGCCAGTAGCCGTGGGACAGGTCACCGCTACGAGCAGTACTTC	CASSRGTGHRYEQYF
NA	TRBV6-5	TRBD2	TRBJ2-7	TGTGCCAGCAGTACCCCGGGACTAGCGGGTTCGCAGTACTTC	CASSTPGLAGSQYF
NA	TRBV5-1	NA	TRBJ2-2	TGCGCCAGCAGCTTGGCCGGGATACGGACCGGGGAGCTGTTTTTT	CASSLAGIRTGELFF
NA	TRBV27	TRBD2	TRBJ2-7	TGTGCCAGCAGTTCCCGGACTAGCGGAGCAGGCGAGCAGTACTTC	CASSSRTSGAGEQYF